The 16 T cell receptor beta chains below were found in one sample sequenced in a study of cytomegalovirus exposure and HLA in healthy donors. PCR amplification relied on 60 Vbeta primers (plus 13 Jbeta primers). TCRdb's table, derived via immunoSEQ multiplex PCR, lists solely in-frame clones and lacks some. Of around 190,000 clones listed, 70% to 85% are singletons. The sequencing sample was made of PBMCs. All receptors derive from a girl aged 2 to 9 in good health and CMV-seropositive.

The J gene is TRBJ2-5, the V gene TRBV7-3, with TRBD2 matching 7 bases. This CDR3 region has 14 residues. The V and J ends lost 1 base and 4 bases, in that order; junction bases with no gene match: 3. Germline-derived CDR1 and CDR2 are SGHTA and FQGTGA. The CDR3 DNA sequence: TGTGCCAGCAGCTTAAAAGCGGGAAGAGAGACCCAGTACTTC. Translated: CASSLKAGRETQYF.

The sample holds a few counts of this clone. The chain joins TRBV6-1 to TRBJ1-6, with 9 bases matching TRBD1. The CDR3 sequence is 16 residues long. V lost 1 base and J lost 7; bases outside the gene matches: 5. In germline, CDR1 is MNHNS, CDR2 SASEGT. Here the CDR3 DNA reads TGTGCCAGCAGTGAAGAGGGAGGACAGGGGAATTCACCCCTCCACTTT. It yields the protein CASSEEGGQGNSPLHF.

CDR3 region: CSVQADTDTQYF. CDR3 nucleotide sequence: TGCAGCGTCCAAGCGGACACAGATACGCAGTATTTT. This chain connects TRBV29-1 to TRBJ2-3; TRBD2 might be the D (5 bases). Looked up from germline, CDR1 is SQVTM and CDR2 is ANQGSEA. V shed 6 bases and J shed 2 bases, with 9 bases lying between them. The CDR3 totals 12 residues.

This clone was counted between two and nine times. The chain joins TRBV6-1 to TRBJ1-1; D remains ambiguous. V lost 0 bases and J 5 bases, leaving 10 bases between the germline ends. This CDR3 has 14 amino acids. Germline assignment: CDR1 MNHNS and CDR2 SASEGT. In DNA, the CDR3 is TGTGCCAGCAGTGAAGCGAGGGTAGGAACTGAAGCTTTCTTT. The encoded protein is CASSEARVGTEAFF.

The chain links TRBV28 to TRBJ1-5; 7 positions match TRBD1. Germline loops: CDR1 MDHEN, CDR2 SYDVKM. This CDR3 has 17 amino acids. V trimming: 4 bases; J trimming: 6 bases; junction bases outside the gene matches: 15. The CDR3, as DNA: TGTGCCAGCAGTTCCTTTCTCTGGGACAGCAAGGGTCAGCCCCAGCATTTT. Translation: CASSSFLWDSKGQPQHF.

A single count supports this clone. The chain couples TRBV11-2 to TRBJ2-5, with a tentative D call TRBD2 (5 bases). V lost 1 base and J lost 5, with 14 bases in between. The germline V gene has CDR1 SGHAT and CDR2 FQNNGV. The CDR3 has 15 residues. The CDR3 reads CASSLAGGFNETQYF. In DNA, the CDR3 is TGTGCCAGCAGCTTAGCGGGCGGGTTTAACGAGACCCAGTACTTC.

CDR3 loop: CASSSATENTEAFF. The CDR3 DNA follows: TGTGCCAGCAGCTCCGCTACTGAGAACACTGAAGCTTTCTTT. The chain employs TRBV11-3 and TRBJ1-1; no definite D call. Germline CDR1 SGHNT, CDR2 YENEEA. The V end was cut by 4 bases, the J end by 1 base, with 10 bases between. The CDR3 spans 14 residues. The full variable domain, its missing parts supplied by reference TRBV11-3 and TRBJ1-1, is EAGVVQSPRYKIIEKKQPVAFWCNPISGHNTLYWYLQNLGQGPELLIRYENEEAVDDSQLPKDRFSAERLKGVDSTLKIQPAELGDSAVYLCASSSATENTEAFFGQGTRLTVV.

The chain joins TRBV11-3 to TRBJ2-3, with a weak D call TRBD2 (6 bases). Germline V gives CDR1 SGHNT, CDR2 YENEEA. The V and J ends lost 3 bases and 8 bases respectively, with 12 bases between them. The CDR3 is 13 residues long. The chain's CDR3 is CASSFTAGITQYF. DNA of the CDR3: TGTGCCAGCAGCTTCACAGCGGGCATTACGCAGTATTTT.

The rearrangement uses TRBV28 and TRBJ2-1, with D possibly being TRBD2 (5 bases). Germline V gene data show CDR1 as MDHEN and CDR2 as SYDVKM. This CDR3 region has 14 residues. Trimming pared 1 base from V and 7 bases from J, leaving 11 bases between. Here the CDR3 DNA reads TGTGCCAGCAGTTTATCGGACTCGCGGAATGAGCAGTTCTTC. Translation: CASSLSDSRNEQFF. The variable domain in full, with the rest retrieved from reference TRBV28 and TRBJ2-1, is DVKVTQSSRYLVKRTGEKVFLECVQDMDHENMFWYRQDPGLGLRLIYFSYDVKMKEKGDIPEGYSVSREKKERFSLILESASTNQTSMYLCASSLSDSRNEQFFGPGTRLTVL.

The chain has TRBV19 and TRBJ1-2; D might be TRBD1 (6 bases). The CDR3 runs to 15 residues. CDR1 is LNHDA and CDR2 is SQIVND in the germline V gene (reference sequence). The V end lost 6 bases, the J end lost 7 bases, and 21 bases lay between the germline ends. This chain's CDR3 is CASRPSLGGAVGYTF. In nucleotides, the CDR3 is TGTGCCAGTAGACCCAGCCTCGGGGGGGCTGTTGGCTACACCTTC.

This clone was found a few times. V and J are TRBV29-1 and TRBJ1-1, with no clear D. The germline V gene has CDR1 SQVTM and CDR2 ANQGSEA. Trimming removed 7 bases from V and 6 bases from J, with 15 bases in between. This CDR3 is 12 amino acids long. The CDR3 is CSAVEADPEAFF. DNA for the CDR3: TGCAGCGCCGTAGAGGCCGACCCTGAAGCTTTCTTT. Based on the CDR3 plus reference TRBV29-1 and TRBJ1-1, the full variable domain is SAVISQKPSRDICQRGTSLTIQCQVDSQVTMMFWYRQQPGQSLTLIATANQGSEATYESGFVIDKFPISRPNLTFSTLTVSNMSPEDSSIYLCSAVEADPEAFFGQGTRLTVV.

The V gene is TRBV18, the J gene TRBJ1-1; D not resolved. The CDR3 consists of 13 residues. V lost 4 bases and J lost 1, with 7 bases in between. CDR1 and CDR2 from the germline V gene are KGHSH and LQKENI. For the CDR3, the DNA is TGTGCCAGCTCACTTACAGAGAACACTGAAGCTTTCTTT. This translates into CASSLTENTEAFF.

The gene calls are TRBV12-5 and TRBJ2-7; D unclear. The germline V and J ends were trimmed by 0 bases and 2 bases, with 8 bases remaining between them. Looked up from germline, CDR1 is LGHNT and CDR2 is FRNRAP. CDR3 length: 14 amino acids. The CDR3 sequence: CASGLVDTAYEQYF. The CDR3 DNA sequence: TGTGCTAGTGGTTTGGTCGACACCGCCTACGAGCAGTACTTC.

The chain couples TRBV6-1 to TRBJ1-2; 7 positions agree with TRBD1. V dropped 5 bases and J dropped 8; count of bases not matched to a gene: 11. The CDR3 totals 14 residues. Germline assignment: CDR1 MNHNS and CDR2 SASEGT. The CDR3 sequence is CASSKSTGWPGYTF. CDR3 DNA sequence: TGTGCCAGCAGTAAATCGACAGGGTGGCCCGGCTACACCTTC.

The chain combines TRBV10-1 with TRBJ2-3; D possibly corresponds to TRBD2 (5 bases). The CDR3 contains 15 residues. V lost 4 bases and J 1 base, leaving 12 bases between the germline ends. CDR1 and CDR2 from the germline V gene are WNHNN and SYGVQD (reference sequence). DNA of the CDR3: TGCGCCAGCAGTGCCGGCGGGTCTCGCACAGATACGCAGTATTTT. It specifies CASSAGGSRTDTQYF.

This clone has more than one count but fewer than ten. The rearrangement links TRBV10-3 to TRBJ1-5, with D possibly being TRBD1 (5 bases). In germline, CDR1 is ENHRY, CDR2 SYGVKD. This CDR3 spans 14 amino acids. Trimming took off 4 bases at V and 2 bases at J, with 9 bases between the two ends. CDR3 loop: CAISGGGGNQPQHF. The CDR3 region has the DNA TGTGCCATCAGTGGGGGAGGGGGCAATCAGCCCCAGCATTTT.